Presented here are 16 T cell receptor beta chains from one specimen sequenced in a study of shared clonotypes between healthy human individuals. Repertoires were generated with immunoSEQ multiplex PCR, while TCRdb's copy carries only in-frame clones and drops some. Here the sample spans about 2.3 million clones, 93% being singletons. Sequencing was done on a sample of naive CD4+ T cells from PBMCs. Noted subset: CD45RA+ positively selected. The receptors were sampled from a man aged 18 to 29 in good health. Some clones in this sample may be carry-over from other donors' samples.

V usage is TRBV4-3 and J usage is TRBJ2-5; no definite D call. The CDR3 is 15 residues long. The V end lost 0 bases, the J end lost 6 bases, and 14 bases lay between the germline ends. The germline CDR1 and CDR2 sequences are LGHNA and YSLEER. The CDR3 is CASSQDLEQFKTQYF. CDR3 bases: TGCGCCAGCAGCCAAGATTTAGAACAGTTCAAGACCCAGTACTTC.

CDR3 in DNA: TGTGCCACCAGCAGAGATCGGGGGGCGGAGGCTTTCTTT. Translating it yields CATSRDRGAEAFF. The chain joins TRBV15 to TRBJ1-1, with TRBD1 as a possible D gene (6 bases). V shed 0 bases and J shed 11 bases, with 13 bases lying between them. The CDR3 sequence is 13 residues long. The germline V gene encodes CDR1 LNHNV and CDR2 YYDKDF (reference sequence).

The chain has TRBV18 and TRBJ2-2; D might be TRBD2 (7 bases). Trimming left V 0 bases short and J 7 bases short, with 15 bases between. CDR1 is KGHSH, CDR2 LQKENI, per germline. The CDR3 is made up of 16 amino acids. As DNA, the CDR3 is TGTGCCAGCTCACCACCGGCGGGGGCCCCAAGCGGGGAGCTGTTTTTT. Encoded protein: CASSPPAGAPSGELFF.

The chain employs TRBV7-8 and TRBJ1-1; 9 bases align to TRBD1. The CDR3 is 16 amino acids. Losses at the gene ends were 0 bases for V and 6 bases for J; bases not matched to a gene: 8. Germline CDR1 reads SGHVS; CDR2 reads FQNEAQ. CDR3 DNA: TGTGCCAGCAGCTTAGCTTCCGGGACAGGGAGAGCTGAAGCTTTCTTT. It codes for CASSLASGTGRAEAFF.

J is TRBJ1-4 and V is TRBV23-1, with 10 positions matching TRBD1. TRBV23-1 belongs to the ORF category, with a function that is uncertain. This CDR3 has 17 residues. V gave up 4 bases and J gave up 3 bases; unmatched junction bases: 8. The CDR3 nucleotides read TGCGCCAGCAGTCCCGGGACAGGGGACGAGGCTAATGAAAAACTGTTTTTT. This translates into CASSPGTGDEANEKLFF.

The chain has TRBV5-1 and TRBJ1-5; D call uncertain. The germline V gene encodes CDR1 SGHRS and CDR2 YFSETQ. This CDR3 is built from 15 residues. V was clipped by 7 bases and J by 4 bases, with 18 bases between them. DNA for the CDR3: TGCGCCAGCTCACGGACTGGCAGGAGGAATCAGCCCCAGCATTTT. The encoded protein is CASSRTGRRNQPQHF.

The J gene is TRBJ2-7, the V gene TRBV6-1; maybe TRBD1 (5 bases). Germline V gene lookup returns CDR1 MNHNS and CDR2 SASEGT. This CDR3 comprises 12 residues. Trimming took off 6 bases at V and 4 bases at J, with 10 bases between the two ends. Here the CDR3 reads CASRDDSYEQYF. CDR3 in DNA: TGTGCCAGCAGGGACGACAGTTACGAGCAGTACTTC.

The chain combines TRBV2 with TRBJ1-3, with D unresolved. The CDR3 totals 16 residues. The V gene lost 1 base and the J gene lost 0 bases, with 10 bases spanning the gap. Germline-derived CDR1 and CDR2 are SNHLY and FYNNEI. The CDR3 loop is CASSEVVGRSGNTIYF. The DNA for the CDR3 is TGTGCCAGCAGTGAAGTCGTCGGTCGCTCTGGAAACACCATATATTTT.

Comment on this clone: Germline is not matched at one junction end, which may reflect a read error. The V and J genes are TRBV28 and TRBJ2-5; unclear D gene. This CDR3 is 13 amino acids long. The germline V gene has CDR1 MDHEN and CDR2 SYDVKM. DNA for the CDR3: TGTGCCAGCAGTCAACTACCCCAAGGGACCCAGTACTTC. It translates to CASSQLPQGTQYF.

The V call is TRBV6-5, the J call TRBJ2-7; 10 nucleotides line up with TRBD1. Germline V gene sequence: CDR1 MNHEY, CDR2 SVGAGI. The length of the CDR3 is 14 residues. Trimming removed 6 bases from V and 7 bases from J; junction bases left unmatched: 9. The CDR3 here is CASRLRQGAGEQYF. The CDR3 DNA reads TGTGCCAGCAGATTACGACAGGGGGCGGGTGAGCAGTACTTC.

This clone was detected only once. Other DNA sequences in the sample encode the same CDR3. This sequence joins TRBV28 and TRBJ1-6; D gene uncertain. Germline CDR1 and CDR2: MDHEN and SYDVKM. Trimming cost V 3 bases and J 0 bases, with 3 bases left between them. This CDR3 region has 14 residues. CDR3 protein: CASSLSSYNSPLHF. The CDR3 coding sequence is TGTGCCAGCAGTTTGAGCTCCTATAATTCACCCCTCCACTTT.

The chain employs TRBV7-3 and TRBJ1-2; D is undetermined. This CDR3 has 14 amino acids. V lost 3 bases, J lost 2 bases, and 10 bases lay in between. Looked up from germline, CDR1 is SGHTA and CDR2 is FQGTGA. The CDR3 coding sequence is TGTGCCAGCAGCTTCTCTGGCAGCAACTATGGCTACACCTTC. Translating it yields CASSFSGSNYGYTF.

The rearrangement uses TRBV9 and TRBJ2-1; D may be TRBD2 (7 bases). Germline V gene data show CDR1 as SGDLS and CDR2 as YYNGEE. The CDR3 has 14 amino acids. V was pared by 4 bases and J by 5 bases, with 13 bases between. In DNA form, the CDR3 reads TGTGCCAGCAGCTCGGGGGGCACACACAATGAGCAGTTCTTC. Protein sequence: CASSSGGTHNEQFF.

The chain uses TRBV7-3 and TRBJ2-1, with D maybe TRBD1 (6 bases). The V end lost 2 bases, the J end lost 2 bases, and 13 bases lay between the germline ends. CDR1 and CDR2 from the germline V gene are SGHTA and FQGTGA. The CDR3 runs 16 residues. The CDR3 DNA reads TGTGCCAGCAGCTTAGGTCCCAGGGGCGCCTACAATGAGCAGTTCTTC. Residues: CASSLGPRGAYNEQFF.

In its sample, this clone was seen once. This chain connects TRBV16 to TRBJ2-7; D is perhaps TRBD2 (5 bases). The CDR3 consists of 12 residues. V dropped 7 bases and J dropped 4 bases, with 11 bases sitting between them. Germline CDR1 and CDR2: KGHSY and FQNENV. The CDR3 DNA is TGTGCCAGCAATCACGGCGGGTACGAGCAGTACTTC. This codes for CASNHGGYEQYF.

The chain is built from TRBV30 and TRBJ2-5; tentative D call: TRBD2 (6 bases). CDR1 is GTSNPN and CDR2 is SVGIG in the germline V gene (reference sequence). This CDR3 is 15 amino acids long. The V end lost 5 bases, the J end lost 0 bases, and 16 bases lay between the germline ends. The CDR3 nucleotides read TGTGCCTGGGCGACGGGAGTAAAGTACCAAGAGACCCAGTACTTC. It specifies CAWATGVKYQETQYF. Looking up the rest from reference TRBV30 and TRBJ2-5 gives the full variable domain: SQTIHQWPATLVQPVGSPLSLECTVEGTSNPNLYWYRQAAGRGLQLLFYSVGIGQISSEVPQNLSASRPQDRQFILSSKKLLLSDSGFYLCAWATGVKYQETQYFGPGTRLLVL.